The table lists the clone carrying this TCR beta chain with many counts. The antigen is unknown. Treatment of any kind had been given to no patient before thyroid surgery. The data originate from a study of metastatic and nonmetastatic thyroid tumors. Turning to the study itself: Repertoires from blood and tumor or nodule tissue of malignant and benign thyroid patients were compared. Study-wide points: In both blood and tumor samples, TCR beta diversity was reported significantly higher for malignant than benign nodules.

Original processing notes: Clinicopathological groups supplied CDR3 differences that were used to build a distant-metastasis classifier for papillary thyroid cancer. With MiXCR, TCRdb called clones anew from the PCR reads. It is TCRdb's table, rather than the study itself, that gives the V and J calls and clone size. The table includes about 27,000 clones, 10% to 15% detected once. CDR1 is SGHNT, CDR2 YYREEE, per germline (reference sequence). This CDR3 is built from 15 residues. Trimming shortened V by 4 bases and J by 2 bases, and 15 bases separated the two germline ends. The sample consisted of blood. The V and J genes are TRBV5-4 and TRBJ2-5; tentatively, D is TRBD2 (5 bases). This clonotype originated in a female donor with papillary thyroid cancer or a benign thyroid nodule (not recorded which). Some clones in this sample may be carry-over from other donors' samples. This chain's CDR3 is CASSRARTGQETQYF. The DNA for the CDR3 is TGTGCCAGCAGCCGTGCCAGGACGGGGCAAGAGACCCAGTACTTC.